This entry features one T cell receptor beta chain sequence. What it recognizes is unknown. The data are from a study of post-analysis software for immune sequencing data. Study-level points and caveats: Batch-matched samples strongly co-clustered by F measure. Roughly five TRBV segments were significantly more frequent in patients than in controls. TRBV5-6, TRBV5-1 and TRBV20-1 were among these segments.

The library was made from cDNA and included unique molecular identifiers. Yield was roughly 0.5 million cDNA molecules from about 0.94 to 9.7 million T cells. MiXCR, applied by TCRdb to the PCR reads, yields one record per CDR3 protein. The sample records around 700,000 distinct CDR3 sequences, 55% to 70% being singletons. With V trimmed by 8 bases and J by 2 bases, 14 bases remained unmatched. In germline, CDR1 is MGHDK, CDR2 SYGVNS. CDR3 length: 17 residues. Sequencing was performed on blood. The chain carries TRBV25-1 and TRBJ2-3; 9 bases are a match to TRBD2. The sequence was obtained from a girl between 2 and 10 years old with multiple sclerosis. The CDR3 sequence: CASGTQRGDTPTDTQYF. In nucleotides, the CDR3 is TGTGCCAGCGGCACCCAGCGGGGGGATACTCCCACAGATACGCAGTATTTT.